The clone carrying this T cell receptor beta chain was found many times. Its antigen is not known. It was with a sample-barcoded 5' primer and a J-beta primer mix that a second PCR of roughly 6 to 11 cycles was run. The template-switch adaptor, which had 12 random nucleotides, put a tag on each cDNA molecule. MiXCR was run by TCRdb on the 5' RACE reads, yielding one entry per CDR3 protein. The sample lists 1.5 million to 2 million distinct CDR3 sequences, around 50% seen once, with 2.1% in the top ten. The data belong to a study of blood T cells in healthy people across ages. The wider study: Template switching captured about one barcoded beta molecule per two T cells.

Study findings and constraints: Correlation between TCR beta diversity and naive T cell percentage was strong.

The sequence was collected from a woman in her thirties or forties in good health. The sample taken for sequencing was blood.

The CDR3 loop reads CASKTAGGSGANVLTF. The CDR3 DNA reads as TGTGCCAGCAAGACAGCTGGGGGCTCTGGGGCCAACGTCCTGACTTTC. V usage is TRBV6-5 and J usage is TRBJ2-6; D tentatively reads TRBD1 or TRBD2 (5 bases each). V dropped 7 bases and J dropped 0 bases, with 13 bases sitting between them. The CDR3 spans 16 residues. CDR1 and CDR2 from the germline V gene are MNHEY and SVGAGI.